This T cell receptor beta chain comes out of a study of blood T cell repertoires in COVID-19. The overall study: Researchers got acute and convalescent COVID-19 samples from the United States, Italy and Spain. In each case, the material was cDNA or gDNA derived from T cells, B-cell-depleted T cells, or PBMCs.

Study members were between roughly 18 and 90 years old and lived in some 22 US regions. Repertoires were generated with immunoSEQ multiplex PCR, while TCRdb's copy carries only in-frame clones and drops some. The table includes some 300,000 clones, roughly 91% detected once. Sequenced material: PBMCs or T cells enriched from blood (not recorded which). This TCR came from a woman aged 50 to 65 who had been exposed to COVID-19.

Here the CDR3 DNA reads TGTGCCAGCAGTTCGATGCAGGGGTACACAGATACGCAGTATTTT. Encoded protein: CASSSMQGYTDTQYF. The chain uses TRBV5-4 and TRBJ2-3; possible D gene TRBD1, 6 bases. The V end lost 5 bases, the J end lost 2 bases, and 15 bases lay between the germline ends. Germline assignment: CDR1 SGHNT and CDR2 YYREEE (reference sequence). The CDR3 length is 15 residues. The complete variable domain, with remaining parts taken from reference TRBV5-4 and TRBJ2-3, reads ETGVTQSPTHLIKTRGQQVTLRCSSQSGHNTVSWYQQALGQGPQFIFQYYREEENGRGNFPPRFSGLQFPNYSSELNVNALELDDSALYLCASSSMQGYTDTQYFGPGTRLTVL.